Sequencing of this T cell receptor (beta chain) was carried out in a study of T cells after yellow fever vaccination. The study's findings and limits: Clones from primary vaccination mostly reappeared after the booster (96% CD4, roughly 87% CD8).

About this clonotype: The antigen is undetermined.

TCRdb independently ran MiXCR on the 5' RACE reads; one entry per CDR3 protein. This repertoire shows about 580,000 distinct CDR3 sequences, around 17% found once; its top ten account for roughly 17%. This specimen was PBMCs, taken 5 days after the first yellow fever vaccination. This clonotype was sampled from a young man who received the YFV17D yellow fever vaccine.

The CDR3 DNA sequence: TGTGCCAGCAGCTTAGACATGGGCCCCTGGGGCAATCAGCCCCAGCATTTT. This sequence encodes CASSLDMGPWGNQPQHF. The chain joins TRBV7-9 to TRBJ1-5; no clear D. CDR3 length equals 17 residues. The germline V gene has CDR1 SEHNR and CDR2 FQNEAQ (reference sequence). The V end lost 1 base, the J end lost 2 bases, and 15 bases lay between the germline ends.